These T cell receptor beta chains were read from a single sample in a study of radiotherapy plus CTLA-4 blockade in lung cancer. Clones were read by immunoSEQ multiplex PCR, and TCRdb kept only the in-frame ones, dropping some. The sample contains 45,000 to 55,000 clones, roughly four fifths of which appear only once. Sequences were derived from peripheral blood, sampled from a patient treated with radiotherapy plus ipilimumab. The origin of the receptors is a human donor with non-small cell lung cancer who had stable disease on radiotherapy plus ipilimumab. Each CDR3 is given with its conserved first and last residue. A D gene is named only where the DNA matches it firmly. Clone size is stated in some rows and not others, as once, few, many or a class when expanded.

V gene,D gene,J gene,clone size,CDR3 DNA,CDR3 protein
TRBV5-1,.,TRBJ1-1,.,TGCGCCAGCAGCTTTGCAGGAAACACTGAAGCTTTCTTT,CASSFAGNTEAFF
TRBV7-2,TRBD1,TRBJ1-2,.,TGTGCCAGCAGCTTAGATAAAGCCGGGACAGCTTATGGCTACACCTTC,CASSLDKAGTAYGYTF
TRBV6-5,.,TRBJ1-4,.,TGTGCCAGCGGATCCCGGGGGAATGATTGGGAAAAACTGTTTTTT,CASGSRGNDWEKLFF
TRBV5-1,TRBD2,TRBJ2-6,.,TGCGCCAGCAGCTTGGGGTCGACTAGCGGGACTAGTGGGGCCAACGTCCTGACTTTC,CASSLGSTSGTSGANVLTF
TRBV6-5,TRBD2,TRBJ2-1,once,TGTGCCAGCAGTCAAAGCGGGAGGGCGTACAATGAGCAGTTCTTC,CASSQSGRAYNEQFF
TRBV28,.,TRBJ2-7,.,TGTGCCAGCAGTCAGGGGACACCAAAAGGCTACGAGCAGTACTTC,CASSQGTPKGYEQYF
TRBV27,TRBD1,TRBJ1-2,.,TGTGCCAGCAGTTTACAGGGGGCGAGGGGCTACACCTTC,CASSLQGARGYTF
TRBV19,TRBD2,TRBJ2-1,.,TGTGCCAGTAGTACCCGCGGACTAGCGGAAAGCTCCTACAATGAGCAGTTCTTC,CASSTRGLAESSYNEQFF
TRBV5-4,TRBD1,TRBJ2-5,.,TGTGCCAGTAAACCCAGCACCGGGACAGGGCTAGAGACCCAGTACTTC,CASKPSTGTGLETQYF
TRBV5-1,.,TRBJ1-1,.,TGCGCCAGCAGCTTAGGGACTGCGAGTGAAGCTTTCTTT,CASSLGTASEAFF
TRBV5-1,.,TRBJ2-1,.,TGCGCCAGCAAGGCGGTCAATGAGCAGTTCTTC,CASKAVNEQFF
TRBV18,.,TRBJ2-7,.,TGTGCCAGCTCAATCCCGGGACACGCGGGCGAGCAGTACTTC,CASSIPGHAGEQYF
TRBV18,.,TRBJ1-4,.,TGTGCCAGCTCACCTCCCGCAAGGTGGTATTCCATTCTGGGGGCTGTAAAACTGTTTTTT,CASSPPARWYSILGAVKLFF
TRBV5-1,.,TRBJ2-7,.,TGCGCCAGCAGCCCTAGCGAAAGCTCCTACGAGCAGTACTTC,CASSPSESSYEQYF
TRBV18,.,TRBJ1-4,.,TGTGCCAGCTCACCGGCGGGGGTTCATGAAAAACTGTTTTTT,CASSPAGVHEKLFF
TRBV7-6,.,TRBJ1-1,few,TGTGCCAGCAGCCAACAGGGAAGACACACTGAAGCTTTCTTT,CASSQQGRHTEAFF
TRBV7-2,TRBD2,TRBJ2-7,once,TGTGCCAGCAGCTTAATTTCGGGGGGTGCCTACGAGCAGTACTTC,CASSLISGGAYEQYF
TRBV10-3,.,TRBJ2-7,.,TGTGCCATCAGTGACAACATATCCTACGAGCAGTACTTC,CAISDNISYEQYF
TRBV5-4,TRBD1,TRBJ1-2,.,TGTGCCAGCAGCTCGGGGGACAGGGGGGTTCTTGGCTACACCTTC,CASSSGDRGVLGYTF
TRBV11-2,TRBD2,TRBJ2-3,.,TGTGCCAGCAGCTGGGGGGGACTAGCGGGAGGGCCACGGGATACGCAGTATTTT,CASSWGGLAGGPRDTQYF
TRBV27,.,TRBJ2-1,.,TGTGCCAGCAGCCCCCTCGGGAATCAAAAGGTGGGGTTCTTC,CASSPLGNQKVGFF
TRBV4-1,TRBD1,TRBJ2-1,.,TGCGCCAGCAGCCAAGATACAGGGGGATCCTCCTACAATGAGCAGTTCTTC,CASSQDTGGSSYNEQFF
TRBV6-4,.,TRBJ2-2,.,TGTGCCAGCAGCCGACTGCAGGGCACCGGGGAGCTGTTTTTT,CASSRLQGTGELFF
TRBV29-1,.,TRBJ2-3,.,TGCAGCGGATTTGGCCCGGGACAACGCACAGATACGCAGTATTTT,CSGFGPGQRTDTQYF
TRBV27,.,TRBJ2-3,once,TGTGCCAGCAAAATGGGGGCTAGCGGAGGTGGGCCAGATACGCAGTATTTT,CASKMGASGGGPDTQYF
TRBV7-9,.,TRBJ1-3,.,TGTGCCAGCAGCTCAACCCAGGGGTCTGGAAACACCATATATTTT,CASSSTQGSGNTIYF